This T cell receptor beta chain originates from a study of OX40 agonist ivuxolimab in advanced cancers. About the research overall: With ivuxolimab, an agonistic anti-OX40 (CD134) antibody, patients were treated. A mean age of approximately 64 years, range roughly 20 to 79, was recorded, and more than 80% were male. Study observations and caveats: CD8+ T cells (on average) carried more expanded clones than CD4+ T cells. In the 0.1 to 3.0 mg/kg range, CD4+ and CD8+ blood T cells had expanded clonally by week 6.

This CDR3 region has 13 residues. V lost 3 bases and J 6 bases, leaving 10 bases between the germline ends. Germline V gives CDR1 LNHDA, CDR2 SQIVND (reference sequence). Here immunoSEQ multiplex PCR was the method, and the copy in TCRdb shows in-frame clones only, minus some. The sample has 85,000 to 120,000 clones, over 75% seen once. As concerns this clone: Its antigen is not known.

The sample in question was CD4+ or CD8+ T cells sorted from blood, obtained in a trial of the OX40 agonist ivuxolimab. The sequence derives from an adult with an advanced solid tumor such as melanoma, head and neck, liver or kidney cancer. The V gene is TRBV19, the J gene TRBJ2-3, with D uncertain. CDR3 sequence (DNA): TGTGCCAGTAGTATGGGTCTAGTGGATACGCAGTATTTT. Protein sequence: CASSMGLVDTQYF.